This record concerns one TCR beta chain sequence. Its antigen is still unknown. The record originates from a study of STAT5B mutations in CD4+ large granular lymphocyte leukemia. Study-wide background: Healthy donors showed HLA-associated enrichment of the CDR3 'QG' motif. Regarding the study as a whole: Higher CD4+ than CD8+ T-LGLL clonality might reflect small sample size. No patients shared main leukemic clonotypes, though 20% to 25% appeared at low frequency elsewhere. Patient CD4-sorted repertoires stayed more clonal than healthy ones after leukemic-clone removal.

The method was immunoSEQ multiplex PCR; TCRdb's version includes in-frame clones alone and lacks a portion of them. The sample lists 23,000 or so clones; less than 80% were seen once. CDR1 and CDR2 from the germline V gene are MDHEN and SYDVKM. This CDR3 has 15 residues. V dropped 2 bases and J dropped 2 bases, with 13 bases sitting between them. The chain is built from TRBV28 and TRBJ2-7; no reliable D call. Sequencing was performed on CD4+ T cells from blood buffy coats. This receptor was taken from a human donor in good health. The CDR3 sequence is CASSLGPTRTYEQYF. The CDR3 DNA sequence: TGTGCCAGCAGTTTAGGGCCTACGCGCACCTACGAGCAGTACTTC.